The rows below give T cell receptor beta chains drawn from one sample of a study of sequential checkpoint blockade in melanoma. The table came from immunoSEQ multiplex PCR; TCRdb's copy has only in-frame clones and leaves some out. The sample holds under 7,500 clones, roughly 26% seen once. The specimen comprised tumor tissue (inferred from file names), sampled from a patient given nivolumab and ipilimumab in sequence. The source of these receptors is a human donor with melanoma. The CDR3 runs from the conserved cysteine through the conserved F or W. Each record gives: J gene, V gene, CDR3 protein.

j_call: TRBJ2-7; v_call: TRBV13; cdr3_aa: CASSLHPGLAGDEQYF
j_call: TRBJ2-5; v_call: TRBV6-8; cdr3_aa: CARRTGVDSGEQETQYF
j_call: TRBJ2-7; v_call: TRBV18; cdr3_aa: CASSPPGTGALYEQYF
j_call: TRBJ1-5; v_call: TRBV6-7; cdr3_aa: CASSNNQPQHF
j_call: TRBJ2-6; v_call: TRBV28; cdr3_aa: CASRGLRRASGANVLTF
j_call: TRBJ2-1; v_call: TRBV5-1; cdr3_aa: CASSFLGGGDQQFF
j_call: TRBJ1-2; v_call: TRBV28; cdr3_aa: CASSLSGQGVGYTF
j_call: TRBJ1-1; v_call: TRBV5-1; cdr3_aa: CASSTNTGLTEAFF
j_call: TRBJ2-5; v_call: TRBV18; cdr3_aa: CASSPGGGETQYF
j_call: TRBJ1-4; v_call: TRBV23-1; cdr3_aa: CASCTRLGEKLFF
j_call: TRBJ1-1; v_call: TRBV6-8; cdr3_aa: CASSYSRQNTEAFF
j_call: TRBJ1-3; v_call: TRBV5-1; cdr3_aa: CASSLSPQVPSGNTIYF
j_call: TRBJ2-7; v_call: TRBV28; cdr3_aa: CASSFTGTASYEQYF
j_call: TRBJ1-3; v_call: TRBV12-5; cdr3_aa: CASSGIGNTIYF
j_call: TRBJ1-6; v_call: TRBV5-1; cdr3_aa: CASSTGQGTYSPLHF
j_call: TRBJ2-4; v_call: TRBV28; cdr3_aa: CASSPEPGGQIDKNIQYF
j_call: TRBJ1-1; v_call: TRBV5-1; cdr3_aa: CASSPGHGVNTEAFF
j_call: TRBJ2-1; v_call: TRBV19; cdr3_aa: CASSKASGSRFSYNEQFF
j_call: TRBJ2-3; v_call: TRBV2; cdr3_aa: CASSGVQGSTDTQYF
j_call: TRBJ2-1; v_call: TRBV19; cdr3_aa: CASTPLLGSGSRDEQFF
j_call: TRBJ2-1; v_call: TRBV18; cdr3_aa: CASSLTGYYNEQFF
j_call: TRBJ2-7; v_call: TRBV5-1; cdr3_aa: CASCPGTGVFHEQYF